These 25 T cell receptor beta chains were sequenced from one sample in a study of shared clonotypes between healthy human individuals. Assay: immunoSEQ multiplex PCR; the TCRdb copy retains only in-frame clones and omits some. The table shows under 1,100,000 clones, with roughly 75% occurring only once. Source material: memory CD4+ T cells sorted from blood. Sample subset: CD45RA-negative fraction. The receptors come from a young man in good health.

The chain recombines TRBV6-5 with TRBJ1-3, with D maybe TRBD1 (6 bases). The CDR3 consists of 16 residues. Trimming stripped 4 bases from V and 0 bases from J, with 13 bases between. The germline V gene encodes CDR1 MNHEY and CDR2 SVGAGI. CDR3 DNA sequence: TGTGCCAGCAGTTCCCTGGACAGTATCTCTGGAAACACCATATATTTT. It is translated as CASSSLDSISGNTIYF.

This chain joins TRBV5-1 and TRBJ2-7; D remains unclear. Germline V gene sequence: CDR1 SGHRS, CDR2 YFSETQ. V lost 1 base, J lost 4 bases, and 9 bases lay in between. The CDR3 is 13 amino acids. CDR3 amino acids: CASSLRQTYEQYF. CDR3 sequence (DNA): TGCGCCAGCAGCTTGCGGCAAACTTACGAGCAGTACTTC.

Concerning this clone itself: The junction shows a germline mismatch at one end, possibly a read error. The genes are TRBV7-9 and TRBJ1-6; a weak D match, TRBD1 (5 bases). The CDR3 is 16 amino acids. Per germline, CDR1 SEHNR and CDR2 FQNEAQ (reference sequence). The CDR3 loop reads CASSLETPDTSSPPHF. CDR3 bases: TGTGCCAGCAGCTTAGAGACTCCGGACACATCCTCACCCCCCCACTTT. The entire variable domain, with the rest obtained from reference TRBV7-9 and TRBJ1-6, is as follows: DTGVSQNPRHKITKRGQNVTFRCDPISEHNRLYWYRQTLGQGPEFLTYFQNEAQLEKSRLLSDRFSAERPKGSFSTLEIQRTEQGDSAMYLCASSLETPDTSSPPHFGNGTRLTVT.

This clone has a single count. V is TRBV6-6 and J is TRBJ2-3; tentative D call: TRBD1 (6 bases). Germline CDR1 and CDR2: MNHNY and SVGAGI (reference sequence). This CDR3 has 15 amino acids. The V end lost 6 bases, the J end lost 2 bases, and 15 bases lay between the germline ends. CDR3 region: CASRWGDRITDTQYF. In DNA, the CDR3 is TGTGCCAGCAGATGGGGCGACAGGATCACAGATACGCAGTATTTT.

V gene TRBV27 combines with J gene TRBJ1-1, with D possibly being TRBD1 (5 bases). V gave up 2 bases and J gave up 0 bases, with 16 bases separating them. From germline, CDR1 is MNHEY and CDR2 SMNVEV (reference sequence). CDR3 size: 17 residues. CDR3 nucleotide sequence: TGTGCCAGCAGTTTAGGAACAGGCCGACCGATGAACACTGAAGCTTTCTTT. Translation gives CASSLGTGRPMNTEAFF.

A single count supports this clone. The chain recombines TRBV4-1 with TRBJ1-6; 8 bases map to TRBD1. The CDR3 sequence is 19 residues long. V lost 1 base, J lost 6 bases, and 14 bases stayed unmatched. CDR1 and CDR2 (germline): MGHRA, YSYEKL. CDR3 DNA sequence: TGCGCCAGCAGCCAAGTGAAGGGGGTATCGGGACAGGTTAATTCACCCCTCCACTTT. This codes for CASSQVKGVSGQVNSPLHF.

This clone was recorded many times. The gene calls are TRBV14 and TRBJ2-7; D may be TRBD1 (7 bases). This CDR3 region has 16 residues. Germline values: CDR1 SGHDN, CDR2 FVKESK. The V and J ends lost 4 bases and 5 bases respectively, with 21 bases between them. Here the CDR3 reads CASSPRLGGGADEQYF. DNA of the CDR3: TGTGCCAGCAGCCCAAGATTAGGAGGGGGCGCGGACGAGCAGTACTTC.

The rearrangement links TRBV5-1 to TRBJ2-5; unclear D gene. CDR3 length equals 14 residues. Deletions cut 1 base from V and 5 bases from J, with 12 bases between. Germline V gene data show CDR1 as SGHRS and CDR2 as YFSETQ. CDR3 nucleotides: TGCGCCAGCAGCTTGTTTGGGCTCACGGAGACCCAGTACTTC. This translates into CASSLFGLTETQYF.

As regards this clone: A much more abundant neighbour one base away suggests this may be a read error. The same CDR3 arises from other DNA sequences in this sample as well. CDR3 region: CASREGLAESYNEQFF. Here the CDR3 DNA reads TGTGCCAGCAGGGAAGGACTAGCGGAGTCCTACAATGAGCAATTCTTC. The rearrangement joins TRBV6-1 to TRBJ2-1, with 10 bases identical to TRBD2. The CDR3 contains 16 residues. Germline-derived CDR1 and CDR2 are MNHNS and SASEGT.

The chain has TRBV5-1 and TRBJ2-2; 11 bases fit TRBD2. The length of the CDR3 is 18 residues. V lost 0 bases, J lost 4 bases, and 8 bases stayed unmatched. The germline gives CDR1 SGHRS, CDR2 YFSETQ. The CDR3 coding sequence is TGCGCCAGCAGCTTGGCCAATCTAGCGGGAGGTCCCACCGGGGAGCTGTTTTTT. Its translation: CASSLANLAGGPTGELFF.

This clone was counted only a few times. This chain connects TRBV14 to TRBJ1-1; D may be TRBD1 (6 bases). Trimming stripped 7 bases from V and 7 bases from J, with 19 bases between. The V gene's germline CDR1 is SGHDN and CDR2 FVKESK. The CDR3 contains 14 residues. The CDR3 DNA reads as TGTGCCAGCACCCGATACAGGGAGCAGGGTGAAGCTTTCTTT. Protein product: CASTRYREQGEAFF.

This clone was detected only a few times. V gene TRBV6-5 combines with J gene TRBJ2-6, with D hard to call. Trimming pared 2 bases from V and 1 base from J, leaving 6 bases between. The germline V gene has CDR1 MNHEY and CDR2 SVGAGI. The CDR3 runs 15 residues. The CDR3 DNA sequence: TGTGCCAGCAGTTACGTCCGATCTGGGGCCAACGTCCTGACTTTC. As protein: CASSYVRSGANVLTF.

The chain is built from TRBV7-8 and TRBJ1-1; D might be TRBD1 (5 bases). The germline V gene encodes CDR1 SGHVS and CDR2 FQNEAQ. Trimming took 2 bases from V and 4 from J, leaving 17 bases between them. The CDR3 runs to 16 residues. CDR3 sequence: CASSLLAPGRSTEAFF. CDR3 nucleotide sequence: TGTGCCAGCAGCTTATTAGCGCCAGGGAGGAGCACTGAAGCTTTCTTT. The variable domain in full, with the rest retrieved from reference TRBV7-8 and TRBJ1-1, is GAGVSQSPRYKVAKRGQDVALRCDPISGHVSLFWYQQALGQGPEFLTYFQNEAQLDKSGLPSDRFFAERPEGSVSTLKIQRTQQEDSAVYLCASSLLAPGRSTEAFFGQGTRLTVV.

The genes are TRBV19 and TRBJ2-7, with 7 nucleotides matching TRBD1. The CDR3 consists of 14 residues. The germline V gene encodes CDR1 LNHDA and CDR2 SQIVND (reference sequence). Germline trimming cut 5 bases from V and 0 bases from J; bases unmatched to any gene: 4. The CDR3 loop reads CASSAGTVSYEQYF. Written as DNA, the CDR3 is TGTGCCAGTAGTGCCGGGACAGTCTCCTACGAGCAGTACTTC.

Concerning this clone itself: It may be a read error: a sequence one base away is much more abundant. V usage is TRBV7-3 and J usage is TRBJ2-7, with 9 nucleotides matching TRBD2. This CDR3 has 14 residues. V was clipped by 7 bases and J by 0 bases; unmatched bases: 4. The germline gives CDR1 SGHTA, CDR2 FQGTGA. The CDR3 bases are TGTGCCAGCACCCTAGCGGGGACCTCCTACGAGCAGTACTTC. Translation gives CASTLAGTSYEQYF.

The chain recombines TRBV28 with TRBJ2-5, with 9 nucleotides matching TRBD1. Germline values: CDR1 MDHEN, CDR2 SYDVKM. Losses at the gene ends were 6 bases for V and 5 bases for J; bases not matched to a gene: 13. This CDR3 region has 16 residues. CDR3 region: CASSPGTGKGMETQYF. CDR3 sequence (DNA): TGTGCCAGCAGCCCCGGGACAGGGAAGGGTATGGAGACCCAGTACTTC.

J is TRBJ1-2 and V is TRBV5-5, with a possible D match to TRBD1 (5 bases). The CDR3 is 15 residues long. Germline CDR1 SGHKS, CDR2 YYEKEE (reference sequence). V dropped 3 bases and J dropped 7 bases, with 19 bases sitting between them. The CDR3 reads CASSSPSEGRAGYTF. The CDR3 DNA reads as TGTGCCAGCAGCTCACCGTCCGAGGGGAGGGCTGGCTACACCTTC.

This chain uses TRBV28 with TRBJ2-3; the match to TRBD2 covers 8 bases. The germline CDR1 and CDR2 sequences are MDHEN and SYDVKM. V dropped 6 bases and J dropped 5; count of bases not matched to a gene: 13. There are 16 residues in the CDR3. The CDR3 loop is CASSLWSGGQRDTQYF. The CDR3 DNA follows: TGTGCCAGCAGCCTTTGGAGCGGGGGACAAAGAGATACGCAGTATTTT. The variable domain in full, completed from reference TRBV28 and TRBJ2-3, reads DVKVTQSSRYLVKRTGEKVFLECVQDMDHENMFWYRQDPGLGLRLIYFSYDVKMKEKGDIPEGYSVSREKKERFSLILESASTNQTSMYLCASSLWSGGQRDTQYFGPGTRLTVL.

J is TRBJ1-2 and V is TRBV6-1; weak D call: TRBD1 (5 bases). The CDR3 totals 11 residues. Trimming took off 11 bases at V and 2 bases at J, with 9 bases between the two ends. CDR1 is MNHNS, CDR2 SASEGT, per germline. The CDR3 reads CACNRNYGYTF. The CDR3 DNA is TGTGCCTGCAACAGGAACTATGGCTACACCTTC.

This clone was detected a few times. CDR3 in DNA: TGTGCCAGCAGCCCGACAGGGAGTGTGATCGAGCAGTACTTC. This sequence encodes CASSPTGSVIEQYF. J is TRBJ2-7 and V is TRBV27, with 7 bases fitting TRBD1. V dropped 6 bases and J dropped 6; count of bases not matched to a gene: 11. Germline CDR1 is MNHEY and CDR2 is SMNVEV (reference sequence). This CDR3 is built from 14 residues.

This clone was observed a handful of times. The rearrangement links TRBV7-9 to TRBJ1-2; possibly TRBD1 for D (5 bases). The CDR3 contains 17 residues. V shed 1 base and J shed 2 bases, with 17 bases lying between them. Germline CDR1 is SEHNR and CDR2 is FQNEAQ (reference sequence). The DNA for the CDR3 is TGTGCCAGCAGCTTAGGAGATAGCAGGGAACAGAACTATGGCTACACCTTC. Its translation is CASSLGDSREQNYGYTF.

The gene calls are TRBV6-5 and TRBJ1-1; TRBD1 aligns across 8 bases. The germline V gene has CDR1 MNHEY and CDR2 SVGAGI. This CDR3 spans 14 amino acids. With 7 bases clipped from V and 5 bases from J, the junction kept 9 bases outside the gene matches. The CDR3 loop reads CASTKDREKTEAFF. CDR3 nucleotides: TGTGCCAGCACTAAGGACAGGGAAAAGACTGAAGCTTTCTTT.

The chain uses TRBV6-6 and TRBJ2-2; 7 positions match TRBD1. Germline lookup yields CDR1 MNHNY and CDR2 SVGAGI (reference sequence). J gave up 4 bases and V 6 bases, and 5 bases lay outside the gene matches. This CDR3 region has 14 residues. CDR3 in DNA: TGTGCCAGCAGACGACAGGGCGGCACCGGGGAGCTGTTTTTT. This encodes CASRRQGGTGELFF.

The chain combines TRBV5-1 with TRBJ1-4; no clear D. Trimming shortened V by 7 bases and J by 0 bases, and 7 bases separated the two germline ends. CDR1 is SGHRS and CDR2 is YFSETQ in the germline V gene. The CDR3 is 13 residues long. CDR3 nucleotide sequence: TGCGCCAGCCGTACCTCAACTAATGAAAAACTGTTTTTT. This translates into CASRTSTNEKLFF.

The V call is TRBV11-3, the J call TRBJ2-2; the D gene is possibly TRBD2 (6 bases). V lost 1 base, J lost 3 bases, and 15 bases lay in between. The CDR3 extends over 17 amino acids. The germline gives CDR1 SGHNT, CDR2 YENEEA. The CDR3 protein is CASSLAMTGADTGELFF. CDR3 nucleotides: TGTGCCAGCAGCTTAGCGATGACGGGAGCGGACACCGGGGAGCTGTTTTTT. Full variable domain (rest looked up from reference TRBV11-3 and TRBJ2-2): EAGVVQSPRYKIIEKKQPVAFWCNPISGHNTLYWYLQNLGQGPELLIRYENEEAVDDSQLPKDRFSAERLKGVDSTLKIQPAELGDSAVYLCASSLAMTGADTGELFFGEGSRLTVL.